The present T cell receptor (beta chain) was sequenced within a study of control samples from healthy donors and cancer patients. From germline, CDR1 is SEHNR and CDR2 FQNEAQ (reference sequence). J was trimmed by 2 bases and V by 2 bases; bases with no gene match: 2. The CDR3 loop spans 14 amino acids. TCRdb keeps only in-frame clones here, not all; method: immunoSEQ multiplex PCR. Of about 120,000 clones listed, roughly 87% were seen once; the top ten hold around 1.7%. This sequence originates from a man in his late teens or twenties in good health. The sequenced material came from blood. This chain joins TRBV7-9 and TRBJ2-7; 8 nucleotides agree with TRBD2. Written as DNA, the CDR3 is TGTGCCAGCAGCTTAACTAGCGGAGCCTACGAGCAGTACTTC. As protein: CASSLTSGAYEQYF.